This T cell receptor beta chain comes out of a study of siplizumab effects on memory and regulatory T cells. Germline-derived CDR1 and CDR2 are SGDLS and YYNGEE. Trimming shortened V by 0 bases and J by 3 bases, and 12 bases separated the two germline ends. The CDR3 has 15 residues. Roughly 10^5 TCR templates underwent assay in each sample. Profiled with immunoSEQ multiplex PCR; TCRdb holds only in-frame clones, not every one. This table holds 95,000 to 110,000 clones, about 93% found once. Findings and caveats of the study: The apparent diversity of naive T cells exceeded that of memory cells, and naive T cells seemed to make a major contribution to the alloresponse. Alloreactive sequences whose origin lay in unstimulated CD4+ memory cells were significantly reduced by siplizumab. The Treg-derived share of mappable alloreactive CD4+ clones averaged roughly 70% with siplizumab and 26.9% in controls.

Concerning this clone: Its antigen remains unknown.

This rearrangement joins TRBV9 to TRBJ1-2; D call uncertain. The TCR sequence derives from a human donor in good health. What was sequenced was Tregs sorted from blood. CDR3 coding DNA: TGTGCCAGCAGCGTAGACTTCGGGCGTGACTATGGCTACACCTTC. The encoded protein is CASSVDFGRDYGYTF.